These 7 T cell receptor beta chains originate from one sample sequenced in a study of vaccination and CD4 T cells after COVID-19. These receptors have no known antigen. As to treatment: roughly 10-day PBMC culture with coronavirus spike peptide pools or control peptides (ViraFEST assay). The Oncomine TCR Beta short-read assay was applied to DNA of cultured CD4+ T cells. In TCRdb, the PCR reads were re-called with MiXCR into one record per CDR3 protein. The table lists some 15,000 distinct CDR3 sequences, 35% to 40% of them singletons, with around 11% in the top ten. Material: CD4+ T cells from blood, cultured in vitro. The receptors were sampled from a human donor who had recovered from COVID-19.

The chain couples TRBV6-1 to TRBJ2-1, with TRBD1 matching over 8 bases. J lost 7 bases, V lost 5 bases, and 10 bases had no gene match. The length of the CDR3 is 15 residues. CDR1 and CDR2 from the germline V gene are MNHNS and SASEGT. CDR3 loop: CASSNRQGSLNEQFF. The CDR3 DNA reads TGTGCCAGCAGTAACAGACAGGGGAGCTTGAATGAGCAGTTCTTC.

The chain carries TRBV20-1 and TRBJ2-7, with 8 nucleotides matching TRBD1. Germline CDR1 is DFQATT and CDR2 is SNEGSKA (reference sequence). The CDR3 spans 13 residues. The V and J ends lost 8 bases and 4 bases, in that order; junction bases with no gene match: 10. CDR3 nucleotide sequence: TGCAGTACTTCTCCAGGGGGCGGTTACGAGCAGTACTTC. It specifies CSTSPGGGYEQYF.

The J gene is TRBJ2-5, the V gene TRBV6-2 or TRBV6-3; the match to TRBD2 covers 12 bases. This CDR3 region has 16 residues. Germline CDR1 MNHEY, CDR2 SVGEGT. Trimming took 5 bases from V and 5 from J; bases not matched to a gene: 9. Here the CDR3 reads CASSRRLAGVGETQYF. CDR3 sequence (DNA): TGTGCCAGCAGTCGTCGACTAGCGGGAGTGGGTGAGACCCAGTACTTC.

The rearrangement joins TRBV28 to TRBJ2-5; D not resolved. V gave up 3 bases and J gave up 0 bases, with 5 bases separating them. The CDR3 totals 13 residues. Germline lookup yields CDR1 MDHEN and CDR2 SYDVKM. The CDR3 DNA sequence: TGTGCCAGCAGTTTGGGGTACCAAGAGACCCAGTACTTC. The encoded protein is CASSLGYQETQYF.

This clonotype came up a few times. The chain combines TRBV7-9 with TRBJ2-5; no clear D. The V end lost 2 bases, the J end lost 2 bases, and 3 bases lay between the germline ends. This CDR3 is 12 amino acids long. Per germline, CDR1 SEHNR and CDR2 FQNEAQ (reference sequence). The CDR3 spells CASSLWQETQYF. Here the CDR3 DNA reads TGTGCCAGCAGCTTATGGCAAGAGACCCAGTACTTC.

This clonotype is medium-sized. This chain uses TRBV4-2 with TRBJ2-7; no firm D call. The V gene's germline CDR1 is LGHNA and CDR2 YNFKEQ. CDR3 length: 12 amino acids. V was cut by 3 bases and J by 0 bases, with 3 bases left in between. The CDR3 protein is CASSQSSYEQYF. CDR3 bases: TGTGCCAGCAGCCAGAGCTCCTACGAGCAGTACTTC.

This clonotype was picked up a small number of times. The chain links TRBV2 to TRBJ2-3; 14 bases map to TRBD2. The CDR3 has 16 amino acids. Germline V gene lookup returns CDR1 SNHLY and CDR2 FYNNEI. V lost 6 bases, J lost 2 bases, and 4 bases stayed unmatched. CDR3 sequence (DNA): TGTGCCAGCAGGAGGGGACTAGCGGGAGCCACAGATACGCAGTATTTT. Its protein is CASRRGLAGATDTQYF.